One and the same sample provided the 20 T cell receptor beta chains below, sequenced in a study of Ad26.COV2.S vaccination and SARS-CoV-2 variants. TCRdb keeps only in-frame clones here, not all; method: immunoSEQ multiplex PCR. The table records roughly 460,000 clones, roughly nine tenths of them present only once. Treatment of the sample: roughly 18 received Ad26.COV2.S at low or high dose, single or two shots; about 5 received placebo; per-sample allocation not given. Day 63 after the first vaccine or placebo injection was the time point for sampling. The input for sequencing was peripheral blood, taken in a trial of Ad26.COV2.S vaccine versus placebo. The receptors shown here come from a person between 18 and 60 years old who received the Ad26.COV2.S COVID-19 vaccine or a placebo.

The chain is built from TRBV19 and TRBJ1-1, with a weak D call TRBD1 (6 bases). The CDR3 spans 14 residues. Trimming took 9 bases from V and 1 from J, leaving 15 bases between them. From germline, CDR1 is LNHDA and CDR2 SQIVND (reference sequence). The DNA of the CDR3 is TGTGCCAGCCGACAGGAGCTCTCGAACACTGAAGCTTTCTTT. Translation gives CASRQELSNTEAFF.

The CDR3 DNA sequence: TGTGCCTGGAGTGTGGGCGGACAGAGAGGTGGCTACACCTTC. Its protein is CAWSVGGQRGGYTF. The V call is TRBV30, the J call TRBJ1-2; maybe TRBD1 (6 bases). Germline loops: CDR1 GTSNPN, CDR2 SVGIG (reference sequence). V lost 0 bases, J lost 7 bases, and 15 bases lay in between. The CDR3 has 14 residues.

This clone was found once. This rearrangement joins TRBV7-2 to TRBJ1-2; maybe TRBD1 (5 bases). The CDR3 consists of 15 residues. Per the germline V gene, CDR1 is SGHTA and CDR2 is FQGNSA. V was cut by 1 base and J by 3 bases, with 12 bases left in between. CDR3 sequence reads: CASSLVWGEHYGYTF. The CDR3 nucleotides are TGTGCCAGCAGCTTAGTGTGGGGGGAGCACTATGGCTACACCTTC.

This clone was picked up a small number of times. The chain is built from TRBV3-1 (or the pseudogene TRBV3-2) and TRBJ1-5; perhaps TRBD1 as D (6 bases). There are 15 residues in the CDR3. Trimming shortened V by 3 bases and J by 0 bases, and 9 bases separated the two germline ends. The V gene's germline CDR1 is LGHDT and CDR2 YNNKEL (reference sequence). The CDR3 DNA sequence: TGTGCCAGCAGCCAGACAGGATATAGCAATCAGCCCCAGCATTTT. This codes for CASSQTGYSNQPQHF.

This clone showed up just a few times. CDR3 sequence: CASRGGTYGHYGYTF. The CDR3 nucleotides read TGTGCCAGCAGGGGGGGTACGTACGGGCACTATGGCTACACCTTC. V is TRBV28 and J is TRBJ1-2; tentatively, D is TRBD1 (5 bases). Germline V CDR1 and CDR2: MDHEN, SYDVKM. V lost 6 bases and J 3 bases, leaving 17 bases between the germline ends. This CDR3 contains 15 residues.

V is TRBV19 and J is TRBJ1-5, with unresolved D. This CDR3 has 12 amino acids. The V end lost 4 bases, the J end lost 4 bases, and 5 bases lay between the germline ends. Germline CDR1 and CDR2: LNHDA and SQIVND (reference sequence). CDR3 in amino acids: CASSTGNQPQHF. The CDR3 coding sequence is TGTGCCAGTAGTACAGGAAATCAGCCCCAGCATTTT.

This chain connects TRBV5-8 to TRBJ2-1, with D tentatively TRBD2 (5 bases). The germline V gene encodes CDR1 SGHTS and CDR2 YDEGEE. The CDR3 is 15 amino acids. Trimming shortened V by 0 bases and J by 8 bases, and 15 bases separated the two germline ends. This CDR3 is CASSLDDYRDDEQFF. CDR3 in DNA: TGTGCCAGCAGCTTGGATGACTATCGTGATGATGAGCAGTTCTTC. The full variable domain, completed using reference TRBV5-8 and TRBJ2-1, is EAGVTQSPTHLIKTRGQQATLRCSPISGHTSVYWYQQALGLGLQFLLWYDEGEERNRGNFPPRFSGRQFPNYSSELNVNALELEDSALYLCASSLDDYRDDEQFFGPGTRLTVL.

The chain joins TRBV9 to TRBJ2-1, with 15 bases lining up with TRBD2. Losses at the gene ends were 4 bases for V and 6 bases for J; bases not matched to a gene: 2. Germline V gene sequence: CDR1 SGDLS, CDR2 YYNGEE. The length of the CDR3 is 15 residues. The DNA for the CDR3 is TGTGCCAGCAGCTGGACTAGCGGGAGGGCCAATGAGCAGTTCTTC. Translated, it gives CASSWTSGRANEQFF. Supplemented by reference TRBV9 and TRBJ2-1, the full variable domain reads DSGVTQTPKHLITATGQRVTLRCSPRSGDLSVYWYQQSLDQGLQFLIQYYNGEERAKGNILERFSAQQFPDLHSELNLSSLELGDSALYFCASSWTSGRANEQFFGPGTRLTVL.

CDR3 in DNA: TGTGCCAGCAGTGAAGCCTGGACAATCGGTTCACCCCTCCACTTT. Residues: CASSEAWTIGSPLHF. The chain employs TRBV6-1 and TRBJ1-6; weak D call: TRBD1 (5 bases). The germline V and J ends were trimmed by 0 bases and 9 bases, with 12 bases remaining between them. CDR1 and CDR2 from the germline V gene are MNHNS and SASEGT. The CDR3 runs 15 residues.

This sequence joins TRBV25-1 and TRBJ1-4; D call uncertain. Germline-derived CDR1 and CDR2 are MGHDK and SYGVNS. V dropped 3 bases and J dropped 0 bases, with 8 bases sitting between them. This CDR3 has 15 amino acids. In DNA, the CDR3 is TGTGCCAGCAGTGAGGCAGGCTCAACTAATGAAAAACTGTTTTTT. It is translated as CASSEAGSTNEKLFF.

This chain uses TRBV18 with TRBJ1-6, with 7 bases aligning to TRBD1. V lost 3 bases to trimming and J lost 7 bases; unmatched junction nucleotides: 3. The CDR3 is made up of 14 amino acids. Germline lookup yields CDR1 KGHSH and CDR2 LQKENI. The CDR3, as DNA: TGTGCCAGCTCACCTGCAGGGGGGAATTCACCCCTCCACTTT. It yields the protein CASSPAGGNSPLHF.

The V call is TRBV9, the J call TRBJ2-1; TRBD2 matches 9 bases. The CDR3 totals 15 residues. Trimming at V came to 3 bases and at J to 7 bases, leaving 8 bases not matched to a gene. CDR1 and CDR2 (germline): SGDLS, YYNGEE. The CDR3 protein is CASSEGLAKVNEQFF. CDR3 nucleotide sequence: TGTGCCAGCAGCGAGGGACTAGCTAAAGTGAATGAGCAGTTCTTC.

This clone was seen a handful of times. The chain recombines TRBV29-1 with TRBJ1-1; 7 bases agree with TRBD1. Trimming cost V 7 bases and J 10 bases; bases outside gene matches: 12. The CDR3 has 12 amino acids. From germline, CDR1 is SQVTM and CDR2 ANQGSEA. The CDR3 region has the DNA TGCAGCGCCGTCGACAGGGAAATCCGAGCTTTCTTT. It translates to CSAVDREIRAFF.

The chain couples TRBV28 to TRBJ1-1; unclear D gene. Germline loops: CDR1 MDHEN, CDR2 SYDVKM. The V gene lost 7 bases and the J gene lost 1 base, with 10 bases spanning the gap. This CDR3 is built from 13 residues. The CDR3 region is CASKDLRNTEAFF. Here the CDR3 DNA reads TGTGCCAGCAAGGACCTTCGGAACACTGAAGCTTTCTTT.

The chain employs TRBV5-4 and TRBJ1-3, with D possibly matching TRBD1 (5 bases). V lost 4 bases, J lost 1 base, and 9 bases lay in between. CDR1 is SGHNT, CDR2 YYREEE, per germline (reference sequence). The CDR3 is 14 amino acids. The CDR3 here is CASSDRGSGNTIYF. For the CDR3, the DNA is TGTGCCAGCAGCGACCGGGGGTCTGGAAACACCATATATTTT.

CDR3 residues: CASSSGTPDSGNTIYF. The CDR3 DNA reads as TGTGCCAGTAGCTCCGGGACGCCAGACTCTGGAAACACCATATATTTT. The chain is built from TRBV19 and TRBJ1-3, with a tentative D call TRBD1 (5 bases). This CDR3 comprises 16 residues. CDR1 and CDR2 (germline): LNHDA, SQIVND (reference sequence). The V end lost 6 bases, the J end lost 0 bases, and 15 bases lay between the germline ends.

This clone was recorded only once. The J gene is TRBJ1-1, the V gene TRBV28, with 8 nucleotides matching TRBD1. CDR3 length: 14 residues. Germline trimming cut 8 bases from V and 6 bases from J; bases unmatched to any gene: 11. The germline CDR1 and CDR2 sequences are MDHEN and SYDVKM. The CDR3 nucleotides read TGTGCCAGCGGACTACCCCGACAGGGGTCTGAAGCTTTCTTT. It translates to CASGLPRQGSEAFF.

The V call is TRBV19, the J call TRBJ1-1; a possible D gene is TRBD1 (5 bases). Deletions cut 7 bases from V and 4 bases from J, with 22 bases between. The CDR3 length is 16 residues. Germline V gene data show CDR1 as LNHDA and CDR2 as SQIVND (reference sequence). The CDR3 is CASTPGHTNGVTEAFF. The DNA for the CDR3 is TGTGCCAGTACCCCAGGACACACCAATGGGGTCACTGAAGCTTTCTTT.

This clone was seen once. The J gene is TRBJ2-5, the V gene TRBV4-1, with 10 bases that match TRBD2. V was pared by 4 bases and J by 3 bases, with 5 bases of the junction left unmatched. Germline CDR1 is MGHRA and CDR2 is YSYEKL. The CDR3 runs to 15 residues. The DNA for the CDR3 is TGCGCCAGCAGCCTAAATAGCGGGGGGAAAGAGACCCAGTACTTC. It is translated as CASSLNSGGKETQYF.

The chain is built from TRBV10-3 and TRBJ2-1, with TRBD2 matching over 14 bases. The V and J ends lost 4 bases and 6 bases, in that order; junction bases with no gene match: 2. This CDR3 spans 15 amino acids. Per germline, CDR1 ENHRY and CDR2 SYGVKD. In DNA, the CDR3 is TGTGCCATCAGTGCGACTAGCGGGGGGGGCAATGAGCAGTTCTTC. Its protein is CAISATSGGGNEQFF.